A single sample is the source of the 18 T cell receptor beta chains below, sequenced in a study of blood T cell repertoires in COVID-19. Only in-frame clones appear in the TCRdb table, and some are missing; sequencing was by immunoSEQ multiplex PCR. The sample lists 50,000 to 60,000 clones, 85% to 95% occurring once. Material for sequencing was peripheral blood. The source is a woman aged 80 or over with acute or convalescent COVID-19.

The chain joins TRBV6-2 or TRBV6-3 to TRBJ2-1; 8 nucleotides line up with TRBD2. The CDR3 loop spans 20 amino acids. CDR1 MNHEY and CDR2 SVGEGT come from the germline V gene. The junction had 15 bases not matched to a gene; V was cut back by 2 bases and J by 0 bases. CDR3 residues: CASSYALAGPVTSSYNEQFF. The CDR3 coding sequence is TGTGCCAGCAGTTACGCCTTAGCGGGACCCGTAACGAGCTCCTACAATGAGCAGTTCTTC.

This clone was counted once. The chain is built from TRBV7-9 and TRBJ2-5; TRBD2 matches 11 bases. The CDR3 sequence is 17 residues long. From germline, CDR1 is SEHNR and CDR2 FQNEAQ (reference sequence). Germline trimming cut 0 bases from V and 5 bases from J; bases unmatched to any gene: 8. CDR3 nucleotides: TGTGCCAGCAGCTTAGCCCAGCTAGCGGGAGGAGGGGAGACCCAGTACTTC. Protein: CASSLAQLAGGGETQYF.

The chain joins TRBV5-4 to TRBJ2-7, with TRBD2 matching over 7 bases. V trimming: 0 bases; J trimming: 2 bases; junction bases outside the gene matches: 8. This CDR3 contains 16 residues. The germline CDR1 and CDR2 sequences are SGHNT and YYREEE (reference sequence). CDR3: CASSLVGGGPTYEQYF. The CDR3 coding sequence is TGTGCCAGCAGCTTGGTTGGGGGAGGGCCTACCTACGAGCAGTACTTC.

The chain recombines TRBV24-1 with TRBJ1-2, with D possibly TRBD1 on 6 matching bases. V was shortened by 3 bases and J by 2 bases, with 9 bases between the two germline ends. Per germline, CDR1 KGHDR and CDR2 SFDVKD. There are 14 residues in the CDR3. The chain's CDR3 is CATSDRDTNYGYTF. The CDR3 bases are TGTGCCACCAGTGATCGGGACACCAACTATGGCTACACCTTC.

This chain joins TRBV29-1 and TRBJ1-2; 9 positions agree with TRBD1. J lost 8 bases, V lost 4 bases, and 8 bases had no gene match. Germline V gene sequence: CDR1 SQVTM, CDR2 ANQGSEA. The CDR3 totals 13 residues. CDR3 sequence (DNA): TGCAGCGTTGCAAAACAGGGGGCGAGCGGCTACACCTTC. This encodes CSVAKQGASGYTF. The variable domain in full, with the rest retrieved from reference TRBV29-1 and TRBJ1-2, is SAVISQKPSRDICQRGTSLTIQCQVDSQVTMMFWYRQQPGQSLTLIATANQGSEATYESGFVIDKFPISRPNLTFSTLTVSNMSPEDSSIYLCSVAKQGASGYTFGSGTRLTVV.

The gene calls are TRBV24-1 and TRBJ2-2; 7 nucleotides align to TRBD1. This CDR3 spans 17 amino acids. Germline loops: CDR1 KGHDR, CDR2 SFDVKD. J lost 5 bases, V lost 1 base, and 9 bases had no gene match. CDR3 loop: CATSDFTGTVGTGELFF. DNA for the CDR3: TGTGCCACCAGTGATTTCACCGGGACAGTGGGAACCGGGGAGCTGTTTTTT.

The V and J genes are TRBV7-3 and TRBJ1-2, with a possible D match to TRBD1 (6 bases). The CDR3 has 13 residues. V lost 5 bases to trimming and J lost 3 bases, with 10 bases between them. Germline V lookup: CDR1 SGHTA, CDR2 FQGTGA. CDR3 protein: CASSPQGDYGYTF. CDR3 bases: TGTGCCAGCAGCCCACAGGGTGACTATGGCTACACCTTC.

The rearrangement joins TRBV28 to TRBJ1-2, with 8 positions matching TRBD1. V shed 3 bases and J 5 bases; nucleotides not matched to a gene: 14. This CDR3 has 17 residues. Per germline, CDR1 MDHEN and CDR2 SYDVKM. The DNA for the CDR3 is TGTGCCAGCAGTTTTACCCAACCTAGACAGGGGCGGTATGGCTACACCTTC. Its protein product is CASSFTQPRQGRYGYTF.

The rearrangement uses TRBV5-1 and TRBJ2-2, with a weak D call TRBD1 (5 bases). Trimming pared 3 bases from V and 4 bases from J, leaving 10 bases between. Germline CDR1 is SGHRS and CDR2 is YFSETQ. CDR3 length equals 14 residues. CDR3 residues: CASSSRDSTGELFF. CDR3 in DNA: TGCGCCAGCAGCTCACGCGACAGCACCGGGGAGCTGTTTTTT.

This sequence joins TRBV5-1 and TRBJ2-7; 11 bases line up with TRBD1. CDR1 is SGHRS and CDR2 is YFSETQ in the germline V gene. The CDR3 runs to 16 residues. Germline trimming cut 0 bases from V and 2 bases from J; bases unmatched to any gene: 4. DNA of the CDR3: TGCGCCAGCAGCTTGGCCCCGGACAGGGGGCCCTACGAGCAGTACTTC. Its translation is CASSLAPDRGPYEQYF.

The V and J genes are TRBV7-9 and TRBJ1-2, with a tentative D call TRBD1 (6 bases). Per germline, CDR1 SEHNR and CDR2 FQNEAQ (reference sequence). The ends were cut back, 5 bases at V and 1 base at J, with 11 bases in the middle. The length of the CDR3 is 14 residues. For the CDR3, the DNA is TGTGCCAGCAGCAAAGGACAGAATAACTATGGCTACACCTTC. This codes for CASSKGQNNYGYTF. The whole variable domain, remainder taken from reference TRBV7-9 and TRBJ1-2, is DTGVSQNPRHKITKRGQNVTFRCDPISEHNRLYWYRQTLGQGPEFLTYFQNEAQLEKSRLLSDRFSAERPKGSFSTLEIQRTEQGDSAMYLCASSKGQNNYGYTFGSGTRLTVV.

The chain couples TRBV12-3 or TRBV12-4 to TRBJ1-1; D possibly corresponds to TRBD1 (6 bases). The V and J ends lost 4 bases and 1 base respectively, with 7 bases between them. This CDR3 spans 13 amino acids. The CDR3 DNA reads TGTGCCAGCAGTTCGACAGGGAACACTGAAGCTTTCTTT. Encoded protein: CASSSTGNTEAFF.

The V call is TRBV2, the J call TRBJ1-2; D gene unclear. Trimming stripped 9 bases from V and 5 bases from J, with 13 bases between. The germline gives CDR1 SNHLY, CDR2 FYNNEI. The CDR3 runs to 12 residues. This CDR3 is CASREVGYGYTF. CDR3 DNA sequence: TGTGCCAGTAGGGAGGTGGGTTATGGCTACACCTTC.

The gene calls are TRBV11-2 and TRBJ2-5; 8 positions agree with TRBD1. Germline V CDR1 and CDR2: SGHAT, FQNNGV. The length of the CDR3 is 13 residues. V lost 6 bases and J lost 3; bases outside the gene matches: 3. The DNA for the CDR3 is TGTGCCAGCAGAGGACAGGGAGAAGAGACCCAGTACTTC. This encodes CASRGQGEETQYF.

This chain connects TRBV10-3 to TRBJ1-2, with a possible D match to TRBD1 (5 bases). The CDR3 sequence is 13 residues long. Trimming took off 7 bases at V and 4 bases at J, with 13 bases between the two ends. Germline V lookup: CDR1 ENHRY, CDR2 SYGVKD. CDR3 nucleotides: TGTGCCATCAATAGAGGGAGGGGCTATGGCTACACCTTC. Residues: CAINRGRGYGYTF.

This chain links TRBV7-9 with TRBJ1-2, with TRBD1 matching over 7 bases. The V gene end was trimmed by 5 bases and the J gene end by 8 bases; junction bases not matched to a gene: 8. This CDR3 comprises 13 residues. CDR1 and CDR2 from the germline V gene are SEHNR and FQNEAQ (reference sequence). CDR3: CASSPGTDGGYTF. CDR3 DNA: TGTGCCAGCAGCCCCGGGACAGACGGAGGCTACACCTTC.

This clone is termed medium-sized (0.01 to 0.1%). This chain links TRBV12-3 or TRBV12-4 with TRBJ2-7, with TRBD2 identical over 7 bases. With 5 bases clipped from V and 6 bases from J, the junction kept 7 bases outside the gene matches. The length of the CDR3 is 13 residues. CDR3 DNA sequence: TGTGCCAGCAGTCCTCTAGGGAGGGGCGAGCAGTACTTC. It is translated as CASSPLGRGEQYF.

The rearrangement links TRBV4-3 to TRBJ2-2; TRBD2 matches 7 bases. Germline V gives CDR1 LGHNA, CDR2 YSLEER. The CDR3 has 17 residues. The V segment lost 0 bases and the J segment 4 bases; nucleotides outside the gene matches: 8. The CDR3 reads CASSQDSFAGATGELFF. In nucleotides, the CDR3 is TGCGCCAGCAGCCAAGATTCTTTTGCGGGAGCCACCGGGGAGCTGTTTTTT.